These 5 T cell receptor beta chains share one sample of origin, sequenced in a study of blood T cells in healthy people across ages. A second PCR of 7 to 11 cycles used a sample-barcoded 5' primer and a J-beta primer mix. TCRdb independently ran MiXCR on the 5' RACE reads; one entry per CDR3 protein. This sample has 1.2 million to 1.5 million distinct CDR3 sequences, with 40% to 50% found just once. Sequencing was done on a sample of blood. The receptors originated from a woman aged 18-35 years in good health.

The chain carries TRBV7-3 and TRBJ2-3; 10 bases match TRBD2. Germline CDR1 SGHTA, CDR2 FQGTGA. J gave up 2 bases and V 0 bases, and 2 bases lay outside the gene matches. The CDR3 has 16 residues. The DNA for the CDR3 is TGTGCCAGCAGCTTAACTGGACTAGCGGTCACAGATACGCAGTATTTT. Translating gives CASSLTGLAVTDTQYF.

The V and J genes are TRBV3-1 and TRBJ2-3, with 7 bases aligning to TRBD2. Germline assignment: CDR1 LGHDT and CDR2 YNNKEL (reference sequence). This CDR3 has 14 residues. J was trimmed by 2 bases and V by 6 bases; bases with no gene match: 5. CDR3 nucleotide sequence: TGTGCCAGCAGTATGGCGGGGGACACAGATACGCAGTATTTT. This sequence encodes CASSMAGDTDTQYF.

This clonotype was seen more than once but under ten times. This sequence joins TRBV12-5 and TRBJ2-3, with TRBD2 identical over 7 bases. The germline gives CDR1 LGHNT, CDR2 FRNRAP. With V trimmed by 5 bases and J by 6 bases, 8 bases remained unmatched. The CDR3 has 14 amino acids. The DNA for the CDR3 is TGTGCTAGTGGTCCCACTGGGGAGGGCGATACGCAGTATTTT. Its protein product is CASGPTGEGDTQYF.

This clonotype appeared a few times. V gene TRBV30 combines with J gene TRBJ2-3; D perhaps matches TRBD1 (5 bases). Germline V gene data show CDR1 as GTSNPN and CDR2 as SVGIG (reference sequence). V dropped 1 base and J dropped 1 base, with 9 bases sitting between them. There are 14 residues in the CDR3. The CDR3 bases are TGTGCCTGGAGTGGGGGCGCAGGCACAGATACGCAGTATTTT. Its translation: CAWSGGAGTDTQYF.

This clonotype has just a few counts. V usage is TRBV21-1 and J usage is TRBJ2-7; TRBD2 reflects the table's D call only, with no check against the DNA. TRBV21-1 is designated a pseudogene. CDR3 length: 16 residues. CDR3 protein: CASSKCQRELSYEQYF. The CDR3 coding sequence is TGTGCCAGCAGCAAATGTCAGCGGGAACTTTCCTACGAGCAGTACTTC.